Listed below are T cell receptor beta chains from one sample, sequenced in a study of OX40 agonist ivuxolimab in advanced cancers. The assay was immunoSEQ multiplex PCR, and TCRdb's table has in-frame clones only and misses some. The sample shows 53,000 or so clones, 84% of them seen only once. This sample comprised CD4+ or CD8+ T cells sorted from blood, obtained in a trial of the OX40 agonist ivuxolimab. These receptors came from an adult with an advanced solid tumor such as melanoma, head and neck, liver or kidney cancer. Both conserved end residues are trimmed from each CDR3. Fields, in order: J gene, D gene, V gene, CDR3 protein. A D gene is named only where the DNA matches it firmly.

TRBJ1-6 NA TRBV7-2 ASSGDMGTYNSPLH
TRBJ2-1 NA TRBV21-1 ASSDKREAYNEQF
TRBJ2-1 NA TRBV29-1 SVGTVSYNEQF
TRBJ1-3 NA TRBV29-1 SVEVPLPEDTIY
TRBJ1-1 NA TRBV27 ASRRFETAEAF
TRBJ2-1 NA TRBV5-1 ASSLSGAYNEQF
TRBJ1-2 TRBD1 TRBV6-1 ASRDTRTGYGYT
TRBJ1-6 NA TRBV6-5 ASSEARGNSPLH
TRBJ1-5 NA TRBV27 ASNPNRSNQPQH
TRBJ2-5 TRBD2 TRBV29-1 SGTGTSGETQY
TRBJ2-7 TRBD2 TRBV18 ASSPAPLAGGYEQY
TRBJ1-5 TRBD1 TRBV5-8 ASSLTGGLNQPQH
TRBJ2-5 NA TRBV11-2 ASSPHETQY
TRBJ1-1 NA TRBV7-9 ASSLQVNTEAF
TRBJ1-4 NA TRBV7-3 ASSPTRDISEKLF
TRBJ2-7 TRBD1 TRBV28 ASTRTGSYEQY
TRBJ2-1 TRBD2 TRBV30 AWSASRTSGIYNEQF
TRBJ2-7 NA TRBV5-1 ASSGDGGEQY
TRBJ1-1 TRBD1 TRBV18 ASSPLPLLTGANTEAF
TRBJ1-4 TRBD1 TRBV11-2 ASSPTTKTGRGNEKLF
TRBJ2-7 TRBD2 TRBV27 ASSLSAPLAGGDLYEQY
TRBJ1-2 NA TRBV28 ASSFTGART
TRBJ1-2 NA TRBV19 ASNPSRVGYGYT
TRBJ2-1 TRBD2 TRBV19 ASSIRGLAGVSSYNEQF
TRBJ2-7 NA TRBV5-5 ASSLLGIYEQY
TRBJ1-3 NA TRBV7-6 ASSLGGILGGNTIY
TRBJ1-1 NA TRBV30 ASSSGVRAF
TRBJ1-6 TRBD1 TRBV19 ASSQGQGRAKALH
TRBJ1-6 NA TRBV30 ALGGFDSPLH
TRBJ2-3 NA TRBV6-1 ASSQGLAPDTQY
TRBJ2-7 NA TRBV7-9 ASNAGYRDEQY
TRBJ1-1 NA TRBV7-7 ASSPWGENTEAF
TRBJ2-5 TRBD1 TRBV28 ASSASGTGEETQY
TRBJ2-5 TRBD2 TRBV5-1 ASSLVAGLQETQY
TRBJ1-1 NA TRBV29-1 SVLSQGTFEAF
TRBJ2-6 TRBD1 TRBV5-1 ASSFLTGQGLSGANVLT
TRBJ2-7 TRBD1 TRBV2 ASSLFGTAGNEQY
TRBJ2-1 NA TRBV5-8 ASSLVVTVGRGLVNEQF
TRBJ2-1 TRBD2 TRBV9 ASTVTSGPINEQF
TRBJ1-1 NA TRBV30 AWSAGGGRTEAF
TRBJ2-3 NA TRBV28 ASRPGLVSTDTQY
TRBJ2-1 NA TRBV4-2 ASSQEVRGSSYNEQF
TRBJ2-2 NA TRBV9 ASSPRSATGELF
TRBJ1-2 NA TRBV28 ASRRGSSYGYT
TRBJ1-5 TRBD1 TRBV5-1 ASRNQDWGTGDSNQPQH
TRBJ1-1 NA TRBV6-1 ASMVQNTEAF
TRBJ1-1 NA TRBV27 ASRFQGRQAF
TRBJ1-2 NA TRBV6-1 AISISKGGYT
TRBJ2-5 NA TRBV7-6 ASMTLGRAQWETQY
TRBJ1-1 NA TRBV28 ASSLGPEAF
TRBJ2-7 NA TRBV5-4 ASSFEVGRGYEQY
TRBJ1-3 NA TRBV7-9 ASSPLGNTIY
TRBJ2-1 NA TRBV19 ASTQAAGYNEQF